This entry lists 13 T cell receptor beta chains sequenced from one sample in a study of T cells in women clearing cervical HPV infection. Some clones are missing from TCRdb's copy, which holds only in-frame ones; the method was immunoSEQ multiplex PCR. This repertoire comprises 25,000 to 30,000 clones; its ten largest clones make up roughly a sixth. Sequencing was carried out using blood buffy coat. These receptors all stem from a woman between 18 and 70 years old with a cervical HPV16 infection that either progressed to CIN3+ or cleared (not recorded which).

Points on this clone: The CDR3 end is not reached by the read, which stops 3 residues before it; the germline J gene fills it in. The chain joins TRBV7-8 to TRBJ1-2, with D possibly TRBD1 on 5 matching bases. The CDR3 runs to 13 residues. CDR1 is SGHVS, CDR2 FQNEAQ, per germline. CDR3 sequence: CASSIGQAYDYTF. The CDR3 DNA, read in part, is TGTGCCAGCAGCATCGGACAAGCCTACGAC.

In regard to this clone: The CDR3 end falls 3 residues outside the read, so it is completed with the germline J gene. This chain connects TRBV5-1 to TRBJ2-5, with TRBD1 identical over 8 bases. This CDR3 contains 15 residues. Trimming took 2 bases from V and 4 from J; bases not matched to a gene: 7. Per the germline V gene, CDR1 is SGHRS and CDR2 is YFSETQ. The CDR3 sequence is CASSFQGATAETQYF. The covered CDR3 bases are TGCGCCAGCAGCTTCCAGGGGGCCACCGCAGAGACC.

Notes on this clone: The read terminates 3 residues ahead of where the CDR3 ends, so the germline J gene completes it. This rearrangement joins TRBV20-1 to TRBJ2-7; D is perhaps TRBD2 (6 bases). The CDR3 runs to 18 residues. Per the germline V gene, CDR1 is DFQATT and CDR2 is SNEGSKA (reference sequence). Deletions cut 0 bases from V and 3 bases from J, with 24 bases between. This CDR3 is CSARDRESSGTERYEQYF. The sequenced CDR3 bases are TGCAGTGCTAGAGATCGAGAGTCCTCCGGGACTGAGCGCTACGAG.

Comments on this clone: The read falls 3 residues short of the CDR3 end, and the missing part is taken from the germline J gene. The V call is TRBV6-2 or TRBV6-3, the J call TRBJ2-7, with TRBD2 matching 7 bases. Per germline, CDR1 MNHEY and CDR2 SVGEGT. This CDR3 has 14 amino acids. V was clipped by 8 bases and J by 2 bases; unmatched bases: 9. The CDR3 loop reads CASRKAGLAYEQYF. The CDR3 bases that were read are TGTGCCAGCCGAAAAGCGGGGCTAGCCTACGAG.

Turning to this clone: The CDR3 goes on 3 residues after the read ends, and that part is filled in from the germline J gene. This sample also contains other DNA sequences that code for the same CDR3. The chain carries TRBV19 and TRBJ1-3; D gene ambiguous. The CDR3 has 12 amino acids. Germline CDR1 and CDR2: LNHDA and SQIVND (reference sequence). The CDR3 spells CATKYSGNSIYF. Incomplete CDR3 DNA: TGTGCCACTAAGTATTCTGGTAACTCC.

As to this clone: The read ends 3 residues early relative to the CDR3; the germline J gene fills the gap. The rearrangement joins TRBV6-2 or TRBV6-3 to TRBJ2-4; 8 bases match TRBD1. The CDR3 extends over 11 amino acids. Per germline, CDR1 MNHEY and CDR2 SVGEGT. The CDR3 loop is CASSHGTGQYF. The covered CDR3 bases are TGTGCCAGCAGTCACGGGACAGGT.

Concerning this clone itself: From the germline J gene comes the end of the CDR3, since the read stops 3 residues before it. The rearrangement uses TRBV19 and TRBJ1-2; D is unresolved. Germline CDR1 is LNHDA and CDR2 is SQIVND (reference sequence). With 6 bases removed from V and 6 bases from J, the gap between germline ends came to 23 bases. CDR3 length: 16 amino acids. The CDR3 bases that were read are TGTGCCAGTAGCTTCGAACACTTCGGGGATCCTGATGGC. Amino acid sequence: CASSFEHFGDPDG. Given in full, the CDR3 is CASSFEHFGDPDGYTF.

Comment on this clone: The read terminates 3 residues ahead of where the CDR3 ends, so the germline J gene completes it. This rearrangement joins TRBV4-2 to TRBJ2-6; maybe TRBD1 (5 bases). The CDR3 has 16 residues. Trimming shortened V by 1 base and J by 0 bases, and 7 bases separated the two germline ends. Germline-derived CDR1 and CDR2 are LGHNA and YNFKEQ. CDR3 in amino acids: CASSQGQTSGANVLTF. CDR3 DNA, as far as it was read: TGTGCCAGCAGCCAAGGACAGACCTCTGGGGCCAACGTC.

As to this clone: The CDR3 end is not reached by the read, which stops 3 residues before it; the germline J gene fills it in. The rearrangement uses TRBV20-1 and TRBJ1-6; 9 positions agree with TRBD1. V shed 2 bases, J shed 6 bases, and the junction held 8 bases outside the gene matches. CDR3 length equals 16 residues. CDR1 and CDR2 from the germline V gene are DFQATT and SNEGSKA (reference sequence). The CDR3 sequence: CSARTGQGRVNSPLHF. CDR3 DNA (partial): TGCAGTGCTAGAACAGGACAGGGGAGGGTTAATTCACCC.

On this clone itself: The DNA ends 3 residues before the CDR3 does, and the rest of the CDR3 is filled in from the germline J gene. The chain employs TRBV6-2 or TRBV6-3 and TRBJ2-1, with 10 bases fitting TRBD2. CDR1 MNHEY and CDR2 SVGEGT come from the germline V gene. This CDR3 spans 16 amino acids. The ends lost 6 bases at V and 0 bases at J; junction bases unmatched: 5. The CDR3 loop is CASRSLAGFSYNEQFF. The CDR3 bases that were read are TGTGCCAGCAGATCACTAGCGGGGTTCTCCTACAATGAG.

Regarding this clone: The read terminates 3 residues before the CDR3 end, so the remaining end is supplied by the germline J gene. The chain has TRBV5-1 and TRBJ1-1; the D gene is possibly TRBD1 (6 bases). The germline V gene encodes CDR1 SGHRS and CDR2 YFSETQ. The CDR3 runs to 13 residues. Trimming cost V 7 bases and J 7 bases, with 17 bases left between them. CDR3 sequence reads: CASGEAGALEAFF. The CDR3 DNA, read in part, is TGCGCCAGCGGCGAGGCGGGGGCGCTTGAA. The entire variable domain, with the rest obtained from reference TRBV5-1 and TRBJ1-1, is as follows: KAGVTQTPRYLIKTRGQQVTLSCSPISGHRSVSWYQQTPGQGLQFLFEYFSETQRNKGNFPGRFSGRQFSNSRSEMNVSTLELGDSALYLCASGEAGALEAFFGQGTRLTVV.

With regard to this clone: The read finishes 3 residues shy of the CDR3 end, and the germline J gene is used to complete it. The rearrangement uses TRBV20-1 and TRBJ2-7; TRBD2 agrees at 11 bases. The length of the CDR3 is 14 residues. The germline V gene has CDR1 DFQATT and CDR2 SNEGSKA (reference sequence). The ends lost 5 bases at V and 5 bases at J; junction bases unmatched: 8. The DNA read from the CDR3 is TGCAGTGCTGCAATAGCGGGGGGGCCCCACGAG. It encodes CSAAIAGGPHE. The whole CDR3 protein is CSAAIAGGPHEQYF.

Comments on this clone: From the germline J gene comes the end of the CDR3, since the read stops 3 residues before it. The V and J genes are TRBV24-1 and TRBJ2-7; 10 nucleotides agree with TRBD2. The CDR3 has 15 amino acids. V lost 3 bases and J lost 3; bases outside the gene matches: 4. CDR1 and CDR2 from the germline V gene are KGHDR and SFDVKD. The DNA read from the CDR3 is TGTGCCACCAGTGATCGATCTAGCGGGAGCTACGAG. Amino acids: CATSDRSSGSYE. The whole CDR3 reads CATSDRSSGSYEQYF.